A selection of T cell receptor beta chains follows, all from one sample in a study of blood T cells in healthy people across ages. TCRdb ran MiXCR on the 5' RACE reads and lists one entry per CDR3 protein. The sample consists of about 670,000 distinct CDR3 sequences, around 50% of them appearing once. Sequencing was done on a sample of blood. Source of these receptors: an elderly woman in good health. The CDR3 runs from the conserved cysteine through the conserved F or W. A D gene is named only where the DNA matches it firmly. Some rows mark clone size as missing; the rest say once, few, many or name a class of expanded clone.

size	J	D	V	DNA	CDR3
many	TRBJ2-1	NA	TRBV20-1	TGCAGTGCTCGAGGGGGGGCGGGTCTTTACAATGAGCAGTTCTTC	CSARGGAGLYNEQFF
NA	TRBJ1-1	NA	TRBV20-1	TGCAGTGCTAGACCGACGGGACCCTTGAACACTGAAGCTTTCTTT	CSARPTGPLNTEAFF
NA	TRBJ2-5	NA	TRBV11-2	TGTGCCAGCAGCCCCGACAGAGGCAATGAGCAGTACTTC	CASSPDRGNEQYF
once	TRBJ1-2	NA	TRBV3-1	TGTGCCAGCAGCCAACCAGGCCTTGGATTCTATGGCTACACCTTC	CASSQPGLGFYGYTF
many	TRBJ1-1	NA	TRBV7-2	TGTGCCAGCAGCTTCAGGTTAGAAGCTTTCTTT	CASSFRLEAFF
many	TRBJ1-2	TRBD1	TRBV6-5	TGTGCCAGCAGTTACTTGGCCGAAGTAGGGGGCGAAGACCATGGCTACACCTTC	CASSYLAEVGGEDHGYTF
NA	TRBJ2-5	TRBD2	TRBV15	TGTGCCACCAGCATCAAGCAACTAGCGGAATACAATGAGCAGTACTTC	CATSIKQLAEYNEQYF
NA	TRBJ1-2	TRBD1	TRBV7-3	TGTGCCAGCAGCTTTCATAAACAGGGGGTCGGAGGCTACACCTTC	CASSFHKQGVGGYTF
NA	TRBJ2-3	NA	TRBV3-1	TGTGCCAGCAGCCAAGGGGTCACAGGCACAAGCACAGATACGCAGTATTTT	CASSQGVTGTSTDTQYF
NA	TRBJ2-3	TRBD2	TRBV20-1	TGCGGTGCCAGCCTAGGTAGCGGGAGCACAGATACGCAGTATTTT	CGASLGSGSTDTQYF
NA	TRBJ2-1	TRBD1	TRBV20-1	TGCAGTGCTAGAGATGACAGGGCCTCCTACAATGAGCAGTTCTTC	CSARDDRASYNEQFF
NA	TRBJ2-3	NA	TRBV28	TGTGCCAGCAGTTTAGCCGACAGATTCACAGATACGCAGTATTTT	CASSLADRFTDTQYF
few	TRBJ1-4	NA	TRBV3-1	TGTGCCAGCAGCCAAGACCCTCCGGGCGGCGCGGGACCCTTACGGGAAAAACTGTTTTTT	CASSQDPPGGAGPLREKLFF
NA	TRBJ2-2	NA	TRBV12-3/TRBV12-4	TGTGCCAGCAGTTTTCGGCAGTTAACCGGGGAGCTGTTTTTT	CASSFRQLTGELFF
many	TRBJ2-1	TRBD2	TRBV4-1	TGCGCCAGCAGCCAAACCGCCGGGACTAGTACCCCCAATGAGCAGTTCTTC	CASSQTAGTSTPNEQFF
NA	TRBJ2-5	TRBD2	TRBV2	TGTGCCAGCAGGGGACTAGCGGGTCGGAATGAGCAGTACTTC	CASRGLAGRNEQYF
few	TRBJ2-3	NA	TRBV12-3/TRBV12-4	TGTGCCAGCAGTCCGCCGAGCCCCACAGATACGCAGTATTTT	CASSPPSPTDTQYF
many	TRBJ2-1	NA	TRBV7-9	TGTGCCAGCAGCACACCGAGGGCGGGTACCTACAATGAGCAGTTCTTC	CASSTPRAGTYNEQFF
many	TRBJ2-3	NA	TRBV5-1	TGCGCCAGCAGCTTGGTTACTAGCCCGGCGGGAACAGATACGCAGTATTTT	CASSLVTSPAGTDTQYF
NA	TRBJ1-1	NA	TRBV7-2	TGTGCCAGCAACATCGGGGGCTCGGTGAACACTGAAGCTTTCTTT	CASNIGGSVNTEAFF
NA	TRBJ2-7	NA	TRBV7-2	TGTGCCAGCAGCTGGGCAGCGAACGAGCAGTACTTC	CASSWAANEQYF
few	TRBJ1-1	NA	TRBV6-2/TRBV6-3	TGTGCCACAGGGGAAGGGAACAGTGAAGCTTTCTTT	CATGEGNSEAFF
many	TRBJ1-5	NA	TRBV12-3/TRBV12-4	TGTGCCGCCAGTACGGAACCCGGAGGTCAGCCCCAGCATTTT	CAASTEPGGQPQHF
NA	TRBJ2-3	NA	TRBV5-1	TGCGCCAGCAGCTTGGAGCTAGTTGATACGCAGTATTTT	CASSLELVDTQYF
once	TRBJ2-3	TRBD1	TRBV7-9	TGTGCCAGCAGCCCGCCAGACAGGGTATCGACAGATACGCAGTATTTT	CASSPPDRVSTDTQYF
many	TRBJ2-1	TRBD2	TRBV9	TGTGCCAGCAGCTTTTCCAGCGGGAGGGTCAATGAGCAGTTCTTC	CASSFSSGRVNEQFF
NA	TRBJ2-4	NA	TRBV12-3/TRBV12-4	TGTGCCAGCAGTTCCACAGGGATGGGTAACATTCAGTACTTC	CASSSTGMGNIQYF